The 11 T cell receptor beta chains below were found in one sample sequenced in a study of T cells in Graves' hyperthyroidism and ophthalmopathy. Amplified regions were TCR beta CDR3 sequences from RNA transcripts. The HTBI primer set was used in a first-round RT-PCR of the TCR CDR3. Each CDR3 protein gets one entry after TCRdb re-called the multiplex PCR reads with MiXCR. The repertoire consists of 380,000 or so distinct CDR3 sequences, with approximately 14% occurring once and the leading ten covering just under 25%. The specimen sequenced was blood. The source is a woman in her 30s with Graves' hyperthyroidism.

This clonotype was counted at least ten times. The gene calls are TRBV19 and TRBJ1-1; D is unresolved. Trimming took off 5 bases at V and 2 bases at J, with 9 bases between the two ends. The germline V gene encodes CDR1 LNHDA and CDR2 SQIVND (reference sequence). The CDR3 runs to 13 residues. In DNA form, the CDR3 reads TGTGCCAGTAGTTTGACGGCCAACACTGAAGCTTTCTTT. Its translation: CASSLTANTEAFF. The full variable domain, rest sourced from reference TRBV19 and TRBJ1-1, is DGGITQSPKYLFRKEGQNVTLSCEQNLNHDAMYWYRQDPGQGLRLIYYSQIVNDFQKGDIAEGYSVSREKKESFPLTVTSAQKNPTAFYLCASSLTANTEAFFGQGTRLTVV.

This clonotype was counted only a few times. The chain carries TRBV20-1 and TRBJ2-3; tentative D call: TRBD1 (5 bases). V was clipped by 4 bases and J by 6 bases, with 17 bases between them. The germline CDR1 and CDR2 sequences are DFQATT and SNEGSKA (reference sequence). CDR3 length: 14 residues. This chain's CDR3 is CSANYGKGADTQYF. Here the CDR3 DNA reads TGCAGTGCTAACTATGGAAAAGGGGCCGATACGCAGTATTTT.

This clonotype occurred a few times. The chain recombines TRBV4-1 with TRBJ2-5; the match to TRBD2 covers 9 bases. Germline V gene data show CDR1 as MGHRA and CDR2 as YSYEKL. The CDR3 is made up of 16 amino acids. The junction had 7 bases not matched to a gene; V was cut back by 1 base and J by 4 bases. The CDR3 nucleotides are TGCGCCAGCAGCCAAGTGGGCGGGAGGGCCCGAGAGACCCAGTACTTC. Its translation: CASSQVGGRARETQYF.

The gene calls are TRBV4-2 and TRBJ1-1; D is possibly TRBD1 (6 bases). Germline CDR1 reads LGHNA; CDR2 reads YNFKEQ. The V end was cut by 1 base, the J end by 1 base, with 10 bases between. The CDR3 runs 15 residues. CDR3 amino acids: CASSQVGGANTEAFF. The CDR3, as DNA: TGTGCCAGCAGCCAAGTTGGGGGGGCGAACACTGAAGCTTTCTTT.

There are a few counts of this clonotype. CDR3 nucleotide sequence: TGTGCCAGCTCACCATATACCGGGACAGCCTACGAGCAGTACTTC. This translates into CASSPYTGTAYEQYF. The gene calls are TRBV18 and TRBJ2-7; 7 bases line up with TRBD1. This CDR3 is 15 amino acids long. J was trimmed by 2 bases and V by 2 bases; bases with no gene match: 6. Germline CDR1 is KGHSH and CDR2 is LQKENI.

This clonotype was picked up many times. J is TRBJ2-7 and V is TRBV12-3 or TRBV12-4; 9 positions agree with TRBD2. The CDR3 length is 15 residues. V shed 6 bases, J shed 2 bases, and the junction held 8 bases outside the gene matches. DNA of the CDR3: TGTGCCAGCAGCCTCAATAGCGGGGGAACCTACGAGCAGTACTTC. It yields the protein CASSLNSGGTYEQYF.

This clonotype has a count of ten or more. V gene TRBV28 combines with J gene TRBJ2-7; the D is unclear. In germline, CDR1 is MDHEN, CDR2 SYDVKM. Trimming removed 4 bases from V and 2 bases from J, with 12 bases in between. This CDR3 comprises 14 residues. The CDR3, as DNA: TGTGCCAGCAGTTCGTCGGGCCGGACCTACGAGCAGTACTTC. Its translation: CASSSSGRTYEQYF.

With regard to this clonotype: This may come from a read error, since a much larger clone is one base off. The genes are TRBV20-1 and TRBJ2-5; tentatively, D is TRBD1 or TRBD2 (5 bases each). The V gene's germline CDR1 is DFQATT and CDR2 SNEGSKA (reference sequence). The V end was cut by 8 bases, the J end by 5 bases, with 18 bases between. The CDR3 runs 13 residues. The CDR3 sequence: CSHHRTGTETQYF. The DNA of the CDR3 is TGCAGTCATCACCGCACGGGGACGGAGACCCAGTACTTC.

With regard to this clonotype: Just one base apart from a much larger clone, this may be a read error. The rearrangement links TRBV7-9 to TRBJ1-5, with D maybe TRBD1 (5 bases). Trimming shortened V by 3 bases and J by 3 bases, and 9 bases separated the two germline ends. CDR3 length: 14 residues. Germline values: CDR1 SEHNR, CDR2 FQNEAQ (reference sequence). CDR3 DNA sequence: TGTGCCAGCAGCTTCAGGACAAACAATCAGCCCCAGCATTTT. Its protein product is CASSFRTNNQPQHF.

This clonotype was observed many times. The V call is TRBV28, the J call TRBJ1-2; TRBD1 agrees at 10 bases. With V trimmed by 8 bases and J by 7 bases, 7 bases remained unmatched. CDR3 length equals 13 residues. Looked up from germline, CDR1 is MDHEN and CDR2 is SYDVKM. The CDR3 here is CASEDRGRSGYTF. CDR3 nucleotide sequence: TGTGCCAGCGAAGACAGGGGGCGAAGTGGCTACACCTTC.

Comment on this clonotype: A clone one base away is much larger, so this may be a read error. The chain combines TRBV7-2 with TRBJ1-2, with D possibly being TRBD1 (5 bases). Per the germline V gene, CDR1 is SGHTA and CDR2 is FQGNSA. This CDR3 spans 15 amino acids. The V end was cut by 8 bases, the J end by 5 bases, with 21 bases between. The DNA for the CDR3 is TGTGCCAGCGGCCTAGGGACCGGGCTTGGATATGGCTACACCTTC. Its translation: CASGLGTGLGYGYTF.